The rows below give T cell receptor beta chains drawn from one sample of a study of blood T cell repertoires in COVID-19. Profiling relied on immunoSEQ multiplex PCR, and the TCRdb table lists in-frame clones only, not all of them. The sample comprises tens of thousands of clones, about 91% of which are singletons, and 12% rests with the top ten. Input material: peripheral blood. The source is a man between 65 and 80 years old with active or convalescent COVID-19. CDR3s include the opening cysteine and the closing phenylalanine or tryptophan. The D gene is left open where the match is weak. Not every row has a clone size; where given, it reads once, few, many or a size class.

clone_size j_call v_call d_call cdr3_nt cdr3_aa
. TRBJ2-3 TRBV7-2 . TGTGCCAGCAACCCCGCTTACATAATCGCTACGCAGTATTTT CASNPAYIIATQYF
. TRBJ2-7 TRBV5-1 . TGCGCCAGCTCTTTGGGGCCGCCCCACTACGAGCAGTACTTC CASSLGPPHYEQYF
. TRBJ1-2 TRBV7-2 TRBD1 TGTGCCAGCAGCTTAGCGCAACAGGGGGGCTATGGCTACACCTTC CASSLAQQGGYGYTF
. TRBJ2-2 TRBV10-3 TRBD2 TGTGCCATCAGTACGAATAGCGGGGAGGGCGGGGAGCTGTTTTTT CAISTNSGEGGELFF
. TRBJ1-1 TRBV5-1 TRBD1 TGCGCCAGCAGCGGGGGACAGGGAATCTCCGGAGCTTTCTTT CASSGGQGISGAFF
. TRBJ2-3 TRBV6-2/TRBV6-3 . TGTGCCAGCAGTGCCGTGAGAGATTCCACAGATACGCAGTATTTT CASSAVRDSTDTQYF
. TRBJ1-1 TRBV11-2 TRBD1 TGTGCCAGCAGCTTGGGGCGACGGACAGGGGTGGCCACTGAAGCTTTCTTT CASSLGRRTGVATEAFF
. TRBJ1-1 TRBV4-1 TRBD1 TGCGCCAGCAGCCATCCGGGACAGGGGAGCACTGAAGCTTTCTTT CASSHPGQGSTEAFF
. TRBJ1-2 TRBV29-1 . TGCAGCGGGACACAGGGTCGGGGCTACACCTTC CSGTQGRGYTF
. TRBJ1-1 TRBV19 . TGTGCCAGTAGTATTAACGGACTTAACACTGAAGCTTTCTTT CASSINGLNTEAFF
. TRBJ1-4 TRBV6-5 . TGTGCCAGCTCCGGAGGATTTAATGAAAAACTGTTTTTT CASSGGFNEKLFF
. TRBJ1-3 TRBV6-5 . TGTGCCAGCACAAAGGACTACTCTGGAAACACCATATATTTT CASTKDYSGNTIYF
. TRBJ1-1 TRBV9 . TGTGCCAGCAGCGGTCAAATAGGGGGCACTGAAGCTTTCTTT CASSGQIGGTEAFF
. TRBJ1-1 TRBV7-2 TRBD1 TGTGCCAGCAGCCCGACAGGGCCGAGCACTGAAGCTTTCTTT CASSPTGPSTEAFF
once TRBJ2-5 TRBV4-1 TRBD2 TGCGCCAGCAGCCAAGATCTGCTAGCGGGGGGCGGCCAGTACTTC CASSQDLLAGGGQYF
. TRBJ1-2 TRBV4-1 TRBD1 TGCGCCAGCAGCGTCCAAACCGGGACAGGGAAAGTAGTCACGGGCGGCTACACCTTC CASSVQTGTGKVVTGGYTF
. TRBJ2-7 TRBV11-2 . TGTGCCAGCAGCTTAGTGGGGGACACCTACGAGCAGTACTTC CASSLVGDTYEQYF
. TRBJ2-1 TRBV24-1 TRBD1 TGTGCCACCAGTGCCTTCGGGGACAGGCTGAACAATGAGCAGTTCTTC CATSAFGDRLNNEQFF
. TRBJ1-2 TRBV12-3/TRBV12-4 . TGTGCCAGCAGTTTAGAAGGGGAGGATGGCTACACCTTC CASSLEGEDGYTF
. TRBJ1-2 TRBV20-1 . TGCAGTGCTAGTCCTGACTCCTATGGCTACACCTTC CSASPDSYGYTF
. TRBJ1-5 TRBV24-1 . TGTGCCACCAGTGATACCCGGGGGGTATATAGCAATCAGCCCCAGCATTTT CATSDTRGVYSNQPQHF
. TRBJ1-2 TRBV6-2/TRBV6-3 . TGTGCCAGCAGCCCCGGTTCTGACTATGGCTACACCTTC CASSPGSDYGYTF
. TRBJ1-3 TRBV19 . TGTGCCAGTAGTATCGGGACTTCGTATAGCTCTGGAAACACCATATATTTT CASSIGTSYSSGNTIYF
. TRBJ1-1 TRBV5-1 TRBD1 TGCGCCAGCAGCAGAGACAGGGTCGAGAACACTGAAGCTTTCTTT CASSRDRVENTEAFF
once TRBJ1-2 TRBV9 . TGTGCCAGCAGCGTAGATCGGACAGCCGATGGCTACACCTTC CASSVDRTADGYTF
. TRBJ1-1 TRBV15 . TGTGCCACCAGCAGAGATAGGGGACTCAGTGGGGGAGAAGCTTTCTTT CATSRDRGLSGGEAFF
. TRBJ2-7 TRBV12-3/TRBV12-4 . TGTGCCAGCAGTTTAGGTCAGGGCTACGAGCAGTACTTC CASSLGQGYEQYF
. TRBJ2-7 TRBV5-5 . TGTGCCAGCAGCTTGTCTGCATTCCCTAGCTACGAGCAGTACTTC CASSLSAFPSYEQYF
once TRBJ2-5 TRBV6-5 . TGTGCCAGCAGGGCCGCGGACAGCCGGGAGACCCAGTACTTC CASRAADSRETQYF
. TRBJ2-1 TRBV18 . TGTGCCAGCTCACTGTCGGGGGGCGCCTACAATGAGCAGTTCTTC CASSLSGGAYNEQFF
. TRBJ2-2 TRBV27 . TGTGCCAGCAGTTTCATCACTAGTACCGGCGGGGAGCTGTTTTTT CASSFITSTGGELFF
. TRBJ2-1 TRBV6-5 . TGTGCCAGCAGTCCGGAGCCCTACTCCTACAATGAGCAGTTCTTC CASSPEPYSYNEQFF
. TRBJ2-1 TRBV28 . TGTGCCAGCAGTCCCGCCCCCCAGCGGCTGACGCCCGAGTTCTTC CASSPAPQRLTPEFF
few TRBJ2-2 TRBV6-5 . TGTGCCAGCAAAAGGACATATTTCACCGGGGAGCTGTTTTTT CASKRTYFTGELFF
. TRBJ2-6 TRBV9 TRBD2 TGTGCCAGCAGCGCACTGGGACTAGCGGGGGTAGGGGCCAACGTCCTGACTTTC CASSALGLAGVGANVLTF
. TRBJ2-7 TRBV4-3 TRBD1 TGCGCCAGCAGCCACCGGACAGGGAGGTACGAGCAGTACTTC CASSHRTGRYEQYF
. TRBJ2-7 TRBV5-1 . TGCGCCAGCAGCCCTCCCGACAGCGGGTACGAGCAGTACTTC CASSPPDSGYEQYF
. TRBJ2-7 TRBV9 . TGTGCCAGCAGCGTAGACAGGGGAGGTGACGAGCAGTACTTC CASSVDRGGDEQYF
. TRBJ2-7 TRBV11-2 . TGTGCCAGCAGCCCCCCGGACAGCAGCTCCTACGAGCAGTACTTC CASSPPDSSSYEQYF
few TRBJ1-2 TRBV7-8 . TGTGCCAGCAGCTTAGACTCCAAGGGGAACTATGGCTACACCTTC CASSLDSKGNYGYTF
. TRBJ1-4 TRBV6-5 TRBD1 TGTGCCAGCAAACGGGTACAGGGGAGTGAAAAACTGTTTTTT CASKRVQGSEKLFF
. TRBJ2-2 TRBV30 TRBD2 TGTGCCTGGAGTGTACTGCCCCAAGGAGCGGGGGTCCTCACCGGGGAGCTGTTTTTT CAWSVLPQGAGVLTGELFF
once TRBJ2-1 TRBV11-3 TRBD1 TGTGCCAGCAGCCCGGGACAGGCCTACAATGAGCAGTTCTTC CASSPGQAYNEQFF